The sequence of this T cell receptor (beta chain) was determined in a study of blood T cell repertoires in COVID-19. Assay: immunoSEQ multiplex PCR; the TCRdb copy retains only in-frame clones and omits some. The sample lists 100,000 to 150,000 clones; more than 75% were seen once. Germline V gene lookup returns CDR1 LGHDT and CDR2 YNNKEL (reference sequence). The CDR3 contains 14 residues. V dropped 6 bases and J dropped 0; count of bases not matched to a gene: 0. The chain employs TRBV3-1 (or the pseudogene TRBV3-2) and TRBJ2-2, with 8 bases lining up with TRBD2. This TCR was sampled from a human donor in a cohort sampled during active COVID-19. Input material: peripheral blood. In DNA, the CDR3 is TGTGCCAGCAGACTAGCGGCGAACACCGGGGAGCTGTTTTTT. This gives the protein CASRLAANTGELFF.